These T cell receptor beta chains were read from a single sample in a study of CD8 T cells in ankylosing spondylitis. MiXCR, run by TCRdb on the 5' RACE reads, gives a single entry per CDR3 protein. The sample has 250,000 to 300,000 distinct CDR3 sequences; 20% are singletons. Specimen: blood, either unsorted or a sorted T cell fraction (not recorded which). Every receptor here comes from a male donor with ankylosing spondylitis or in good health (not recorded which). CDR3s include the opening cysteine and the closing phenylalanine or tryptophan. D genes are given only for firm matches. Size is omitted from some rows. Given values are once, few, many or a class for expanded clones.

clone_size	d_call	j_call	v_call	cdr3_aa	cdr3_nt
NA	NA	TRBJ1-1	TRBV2	CASSEPAVWGMNTEAFF	TGTGCCAGCAGTGAACCGGCAGTCTGGGGAATGAACACTGAAGCTTTCTTT
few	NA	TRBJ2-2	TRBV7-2	CASSLAIGDTGELFF	TGTGCCAGCAGCTTAGCCATAGGGGACACCGGGGAGCTGTTTTTT
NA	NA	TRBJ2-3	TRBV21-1	CASKTSGVTDTQYF	TGTGCCAGCAAGACTAGCGGGGTCACAGATACGCAGTATTTT
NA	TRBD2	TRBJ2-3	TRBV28	CASSRGDLTDTQYF	TGTGCCAGCAGTCGGGGGGACCTTACAGATACGCAGTATTTT
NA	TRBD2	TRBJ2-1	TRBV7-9	CASSLALAGGSYNEQFF	TGTGCCAGCAGCTTAGCGCTTGCGGGGGGATCCTACAATGAGCAGTTCTTC
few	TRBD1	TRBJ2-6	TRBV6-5	CASSSDRAGANVLTF	TGTGCCAGCAGTTCTGACAGGGCTGGGGCCAACGTCCTGACTTTC
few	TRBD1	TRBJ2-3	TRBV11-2	CASSPGTVNGDTQYF	TGTGCCAGCAGCCCCGGGACAGTTAATGGAGATACGCAGTATTTT
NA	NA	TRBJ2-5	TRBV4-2	CASSQDRRGLQETQYF	TGTGCCAGCAGCCAAGATCGGAGGGGCCTTCAAGAGACCCAGTACTTC
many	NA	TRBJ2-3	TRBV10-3	CAIRNRGASSSTDTQYF	TGTGCCATCAGGAATCGGGGAGCTAGCTCAAGCACAGATACGCAGTATTTT
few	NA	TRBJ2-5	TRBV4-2	CASSQVVGRGETQYF	TGTGCCAGCAGCCAAGTAGTAGGGCGCGGAGAGACCCAGTACTTC
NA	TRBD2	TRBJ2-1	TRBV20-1	CSARSSGRTNEQFF	TGCAGTGCTAGGTCTAGCGGGAGAACAAATGAGCAGTTCTTC
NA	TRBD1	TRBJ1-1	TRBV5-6	CASSGTGSPSSTEAFF	TGTGCCAGCAGCGGGACAGGGAGCCCAAGCAGCACTGAAGCTTTCTTT
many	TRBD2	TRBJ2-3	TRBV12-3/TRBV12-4	CASRVAGGITDTQYF	TGTGCCAGCAGGGTAGCGGGAGGCATCACAGATACGCAGTATTTT
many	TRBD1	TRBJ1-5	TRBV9	CASSARGLNQPQHF	TGTGCCAGCAGCGCCAGGGGGCTCAATCAGCCCCAGCATTTT
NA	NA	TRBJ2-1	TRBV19	CVSKEGVGYNEQFF	TGTGTCAGTAAGGAGGGAGTCGGGTACAATGAGCAGTTCTTC
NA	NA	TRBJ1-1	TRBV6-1	CASSVGNQGSAFF	TGTGCCAGCAGTGTAGGGAATCAGGGATCAGCTTTCTTT